Shown below are 29 T cell receptor beta chains from a single sample sequenced in a study of shared clonotypes between healthy human individuals. Some clones are missing from TCRdb's copy, which holds only in-frame ones; the method was immunoSEQ multiplex PCR. The sample comprises about 2.4 million clones, 80% to 95% of which are singletons, and 0.36% rests with the top ten. The sequenced material came from naive CD4+ T cells from PBMCs. Subset of the sample: CD45RA+ positively selected. These receptors were taken from a man aged 18 to 30 in good health. Some clones in this sample may be carry-over from other donors' samples.

There are a few counts of this clone. The rearrangement joins TRBV21-1 to TRBJ1-1. TRBV21-1 is a documented pseudogene. The CDR3 has 11 amino acids. CDR3 in DNA: TGTGCCAGACTCGACCCCACTGAAGCTTTCTTT. This codes for CARLDPTEAFF.

The V call is TRBV18, the J call TRBJ1-4; D not certain. CDR1 and CDR2 (germline): KGHSH, LQKENI. This CDR3 has 16 residues. Trimming left V 0 bases short and J 0 bases short, with 8 bases between. CDR3 DNA: TGTGCCAGCTCACCACCGAGGGTTGCAACTAATGAAAAACTGTTTTTT. The encoded protein is CASSPPRVATNEKLFF.

CDR3 nucleotide sequence: TGTGCCAGCAGCTACGGACAGGGGCGGGATGAGACCCAGTACTTC. Encoded protein: CASSYGQGRDETQYF. The J gene is TRBJ2-5, the V gene TRBV5-6; 9 bases are shared with TRBD1. This CDR3 has 15 residues. Germline CDR1 SGHDT, CDR2 YYEEEE. The V gene end was trimmed by 3 bases and the J gene end by 5 bases; junction bases not matched to a gene: 8.

This chain uses TRBV5-1 with TRBJ2-7, with 7 bases lining up with TRBD1. Germline V gene data show CDR1 as SGHRS and CDR2 as YFSETQ. V lost 4 bases and J lost 1; bases outside the gene matches: 5. The CDR3 length is 14 residues. As DNA, the CDR3 is TGCGCCAGCAGCAGGGACAGAGTGTCCTACGAGCAGTACTTC. It encodes CASSRDRVSYEQYF.

V gene TRBV28 combines with J gene TRBJ1-1, with 10 bases that match TRBD1. The ends lost 6 bases at V and 4 bases at J; junction bases unmatched: 14. CDR3 length equals 17 residues. Looked up from germline, CDR1 is MDHEN and CDR2 is SYDVKM. The CDR3 reads CASRDRDRGKGTTEAFF. CDR3 nucleotide sequence: TGTGCCAGCAGGGACCGGGACAGGGGAAAAGGGACCACTGAAGCTTTCTTT.

This clone came up once. The rearrangement links TRBV20-1 to TRBJ2-1; D ambiguous. Germline assignment: CDR1 DFQATT and CDR2 SNEGSKA (reference sequence). This CDR3 spans 11 amino acids. The V and J ends lost 6 bases and 6 bases respectively, with 9 bases between them. CDR3 sequence (DNA): TGCAGTGCCCCCTCGGGCAATGAGCAGTTCTTC. It codes for CSAPSGNEQFF.

This clone appeared a single time. This chain joins TRBV4-1 and TRBJ1-1; no reliable D call. Germline CDR1 reads MGHRA; CDR2 reads YSYEKL. V was cut by 5 bases and J by 4 bases, with 17 bases left in between. The length of the CDR3 is 15 residues. CDR3 sequence (DNA): TGCGCCAGCAGCTGGACCGGGCCGATCCCCACTGAAGCTTTCTTT. Its protein product is CASSWTGPIPTEAFF.

This clone was found a few times. V is TRBV18 and J is TRBJ1-5; 8 nucleotides agree with TRBD1. V dropped 0 bases and J dropped 1; count of bases not matched to a gene: 5. This CDR3 comprises 17 residues. The germline gives CDR1 KGHSH, CDR2 LQKENI. CDR3 residues: CASSPPQTGVSNQPQHF. The CDR3, as DNA: TGTGCCAGCTCACCACCTCAGACAGGGGTGAGCAATCAGCCCCAGCATTTT. The entire variable domain, with the rest obtained from reference TRBV18 and TRBJ1-5, is as follows: NAGVMQNPRHLVRRRGQEARLRCSPMKGHSHVYWYRQLPEEGLKFMVYLQKENIIDESGMPKERFSAEFPKEGPSILRIQQVVRGDSAAYFCASSPPQTGVSNQPQHFGDGTRLSIL.

The chain is built from TRBV7-2 and TRBJ2-7; 10 bases are shared with TRBD2. J gave up 6 bases and V 6 bases, and 8 bases lay outside the gene matches. The CDR3 loop spans 14 amino acids. Germline CDR1 SGHTA, CDR2 FQGNSA. CDR3 in DNA: TGTGCCAGCAGTCGTACTAGCGGGATTTTCGAGCAGTACTTC. Encoded protein: CASSRTSGIFEQYF. The whole variable domain, remainder taken from reference TRBV7-2 and TRBJ2-7, is GAGVSQSPSNKVTEKGKDVELRCDPISGHTALYWYRQSLGQGLEFLIYFQGNSAPDKSGLPSDRFSAERTGGSVSTLTIQRTQQEDSAVYLCASSRTSGIFEQYFGPGTRLTVT.

The chain recombines TRBV6-1 with TRBJ2-1; no definite D call. This CDR3 has 14 amino acids. Trimming stripped 6 bases from V and 9 bases from J, with 18 bases between. Germline V gene data show CDR1 as MNHNS and CDR2 as SASEGT. CDR3 sequence (DNA): TGTGCCAGCAGAGACCGCCCATCTTTGGGTGAGCAGTTCTTC. Translation: CASRDRPSLGEQFF.

The chain recombines TRBV6-1 with TRBJ2-5, with TRBD1 matching 7 bases. The closer fit of TRBJ2-7 to the DNA end suggests the J call may be wrong. Per the germline V gene, CDR1 is MNHNS and CDR2 is SASEGT. The CDR3 contains 16 residues. CDR3: CASSQGTTGAGYEQYF. CDR3 nucleotides: TGTGCCAGCAGTCAAGGAACTACAGGGGCCGGCTACGAGCAGTACTTC.

This rearrangement joins TRBV6-1 to TRBJ1-5; D gene unclear. The CDR3 length is 15 residues. CDR1 is MNHNS and CDR2 is SASEGT in the germline V gene. The ends were cut back, 2 bases at V and 7 bases at J, with 15 bases in the middle. The CDR3 DNA follows: TGTGCCAGCAGTGAATATGGTATGGGGTCCCAGCCCCAGCATTTT. Translating gives CASSEYGMGSQPQHF.

The rearrangement uses TRBV28 and TRBJ1-1; maybe TRBD1 (5 bases). The CDR3 totals 14 residues. Germline V CDR1 and CDR2: MDHEN, SYDVKM. V was pared by 8 bases and J by 7 bases, with 20 bases between. CDR3 sequence: CASSTAGGSYEAFF. The CDR3 DNA reads as TGTGCCAGCTCGACAGCGGGGGGATCTTATGAAGCTTTCTTT.

The V gene is TRBV20-1, the J gene TRBJ1-1; TRBD1 is a possible D gene (6 bases). V was clipped by 7 bases and J by 8 bases, with 14 bases between them. CDR1 and CDR2 from the germline V gene are DFQATT and SNEGSKA (reference sequence). The CDR3 loop spans 11 amino acids. As DNA, the CDR3 is TGCAGTGGGGGGGCCCCGCCGGAAGCTTTCTTT. Its protein is CSGGAPPEAFF.

CDR3 nucleotide sequence: TGCAGCGTTCGGCCTACAGGGCCCTACGAGCAGTACTTC. Protein product: CSVRPTGPYEQYF. The chain employs TRBV29-1 and TRBJ2-7; perhaps TRBD1 as D (6 bases). V dropped 5 bases and J dropped 2 bases, with 13 bases sitting between them. The CDR3 totals 13 residues. CDR1 is SQVTM and CDR2 is ANQGSEA in the germline V gene.

The chain couples TRBV7-3 to TRBJ2-7; 12 bases fit TRBD2. Germline-derived CDR1 and CDR2 are SGHTA and FQGTGA. V lost 5 bases, J lost 6 bases, and 14 bases stayed unmatched. The CDR3 covers 17 residues. Written as DNA, the CDR3 is TGTGCCAGCAGCCCGTACCGGCTAGCGGGAGGGTTCTCCGAGCAGTACTTC. It yields the protein CASSPYRLAGGFSEQYF.

The chain joins TRBV5-1 to TRBJ2-3; perhaps TRBD2 as D (5 bases). V was cut by 2 bases and J by 2 bases, with 9 bases left in between. Germline V gene data show CDR1 as SGHRS and CDR2 as YFSETQ. The CDR3 consists of 14 residues. This CDR3 reads CASSFSGDTDTQYF. The DNA of the CDR3 is TGCGCCAGCAGCTTTTCCGGGGACACAGATACGCAGTATTTT.

In this sample, this clone turned up a few times. The chain combines TRBV27 with TRBJ1-5; D gene unclear. The CDR3 length is 15 residues. V lost 3 bases and J 0 bases, leaving 9 bases between the germline ends. CDR1 is MNHEY, CDR2 SMNVEV, per germline (reference sequence). As DNA, the CDR3 is TGTGCCAGCAGTTTCCTGGACGGTAGCAATCAGCCCCAGCATTTT. As protein: CASSFLDGSNQPQHF.

V gene TRBV13 combines with J gene TRBJ2-3; TRBD2 agrees at 9 bases. The V and J ends lost 1 base and 5 bases, in that order; junction bases with no gene match: 1. CDR1 is PRHDT and CDR2 is FYEKMQ in the germline V gene (reference sequence). The length of the CDR3 is 14 residues. The CDR3 region has the DNA TGTGCCAGCAGCTTAGTGCGGGGGGGAGATACGCAGTATTTT. Amino acids: CASSLVRGGDTQYF.

This chain connects TRBV19 to TRBJ1-2, with D unresolved. The ends were cut back, 3 bases at V and 8 bases at J, with 16 bases in the middle. Germline loops: CDR1 LNHDA, CDR2 SQIVND (reference sequence). The CDR3 is 14 residues long. CDR3 bases: TGTGCCAGTAGTATGAGTGCCCAGATAGGGGGCTACACCTTC. Translation gives CASSMSAQIGGYTF.

J is TRBJ2-1 and V is TRBV15; 8 nucleotides line up with TRBD2. The V gene's germline CDR1 is LNHNV and CDR2 YYDKDF (reference sequence). V lost 5 bases to trimming and J lost 9 bases; unmatched junction nucleotides: 6. CDR3 length: 13 residues. The CDR3: CATSRGGPGEQFF. For the CDR3, the DNA is TGTGCCACCAGCCGGGGGGGGCCAGGTGAGCAGTTCTTC.

J is TRBJ1-2 and V is TRBV6-1, with D uncertain. Germline lookup yields CDR1 MNHNS and CDR2 SASEGT. The CDR3 totals 13 residues. Trimming shortened V by 2 bases and J by 7 bases, and 11 bases separated the two germline ends. This chain's CDR3 is CASSERLGFGYTF. The CDR3 DNA reads as TGTGCCAGCAGTGAAAGGCTAGGATTTGGCTACACCTTC.

This clone is a singleton in its sample. The CDR3 sequence: CASSPQRDRGREDTQYF. The DNA for the CDR3 is TGTGCCAGCAGCCCGCAACGGGACAGGGGGCGCGAAGATACGCAGTATTTT. V gene TRBV4-2 combines with J gene TRBJ2-3, with 12 nucleotides matching TRBD1. CDR1 LGHNA and CDR2 YNFKEQ come from the germline V gene. This CDR3 contains 17 residues. The junction had 10 bases not matched to a gene; V was cut back by 4 bases and J by 5 bases.

The gene calls are TRBV7-2 and TRBJ1-2; D remains unclear. Trimming shortened V by 5 bases and J by 3 bases, and 10 bases separated the two germline ends. This CDR3 contains 13 residues. Germline loops: CDR1 SGHTA, CDR2 FQGNSA. For the CDR3, the DNA is TGTGCCAGCAGCCTAGACACTTACTATGGCTACACCTTC. Translation: CASSLDTYYGYTF.

Notes on this clone: Other nucleotide sequences in the sample specify the same CDR3. This chain links TRBV7-3 with TRBJ2-3; D is perhaps TRBD1 or TRBD2 (5 bases each). Per germline, CDR1 SGHTA and CDR2 FQGTGA. V gave up 4 bases and J gave up 4 bases, with 9 bases separating them. The CDR3 length is 13 residues. In nucleotides, the CDR3 is TGTGCCAGCAGCTCCCGAGGGGCAGATACGCAGTATTTT. Its translation: CASSSRGADTQYF.

This chain connects TRBV9 to TRBJ1-3, with D possibly being TRBD1 (5 bases). V was pared by 1 base and J by 0 bases, with 20 bases between. The germline gives CDR1 SGDLS, CDR2 YYNGEE. The CDR3 is made up of 19 amino acids. This CDR3 reads CASSVIPTESGRSGNTIYF. The CDR3 DNA follows: TGTGCCAGCAGCGTAATCCCCACGGAATCGGGGCGCTCTGGAAACACCATATATTTT.

The V and J genes are TRBV11-3 and TRBJ2-7; 7 bases fit TRBD2. The CDR3 consists of 14 residues. Germline V gene sequence: CDR1 SGHNT, CDR2 YENEEA. V lost 3 bases to trimming and J lost 4 bases; unmatched junction nucleotides: 6. The CDR3 region is CASSFGGRSYEQYF. The CDR3 bases are TGTGCCAGCAGCTTTGGCGGGAGATCGTACGAGCAGTACTTC.

The DNA for the CDR3 is TGTGCCAGCAGCCACGCGGGGCCAGGGGCGGCCGGGGAGCTGTTTTTT. It yields the protein CASSHAGPGAAGELFF. The J gene is TRBJ2-2, the V gene TRBV7-3, with D tentatively TRBD1 or TRBD2 (6 bases each). This CDR3 spans 16 amino acids. The V end lost 5 bases, the J end lost 6 bases, and 19 bases lay between the germline ends. Germline V CDR1 and CDR2: SGHTA, FQGTGA.

This chain connects TRBV7-8 to TRBJ2-3, with D perhaps given as TRBD1 or TRBD2 (5 bases each). CDR3 length: 14 amino acids. The germline V gene has CDR1 SGHVS and CDR2 FQNEAQ. V dropped 5 bases and J dropped 5 bases, with 14 bases sitting between them. CDR3 DNA sequence: TGTGCCAGCAGCCCGGGACGGTTCGGAGATACGCAGTATTTT. Protein: CASSPGRFGDTQYF. Variable domain in full (rest from reference TRBV7-8 and TRBJ2-3): GAGVSQSPRYKVAKRGQDVALRCDPISGHVSLFWYQQALGQGPEFLTYFQNEAQLDKSGLPSDRFFAERPEGSVSTLKIQRTQQEDSAVYLCASSPGRFGDTQYFGPGTRLTVL.